This T cell receptor beta chain was obtained from a study of blood T cells in healthy people across ages (dated by TCRdb to between 2014 and 2017). At the level of the whole study: In model experiments, template switching captured about one uniquely barcoded TCR beta cDNA molecule for every two T cells. To avoid experimental bias, donors of different ages were spread randomly across the sequencing lanes. The study analyzed two additional independent replicas of 1 million unique cDNA reads from the same blood draw for two donors, one aged 18 to 30 and one aged 80 or older. The donors were divided into four age groups: young (average around 17 years), middle-aged (over 35), aged (roughly 60) and long-lived (82). Using deep sequencing normalized with unique cDNA molecular identifiers, the study measured how TCR beta repertoire diversity changes with age. What the work shows at the level of the full study, not this receptor alone: The percentage of naive T cells measured by flow cytometry correlated strongly with observed TCR beta diversity. Compared with the aged group, the long-lived group had more naive CD4+ T cells, fewer expanded clones and increased TCR diversity, a pattern suggesting age selection. Because profiling used bulk unsorted PBMCs, naive and antigen-experienced compartments could not be compared conclusively. Observed TCR beta diversity per million T cells fell roughly linearly with age, and a significant reduction was already apparent by age approximately 41. Estimates of total diversity based on one million sequenced T cells were regarded as lower bounds and as underestimates. Donor CMV infection status was unknown, potentially confounding age-related changes in expanded clonotypes.

On this clonotype: The antigen it binds to is not known. Per-base quality was not reported, and no clone a single base away is much larger than it.

Receptor amplification or capture employed 5' RACE. The data were produced on an Illumina HiSeq 2500. A second PCR of about 6 to 12 cycles was run with a J-beta primer mix and a sample-barcoded 5' primer. Each TCR beta cDNA molecule received a unique molecular identifier from a template-switch 5' adaptor carrying 12 random nucleotides. Each sample yielded at least 2.5 million CDR3-containing paired-end reads. First-strand cDNA was synthesized from all RNA with the Mint cDNA synthesis kit, primed by a TRBC-specific oligonucleotide. All cDNA was treated with uracil-DNA glycosylase and then went through a first 18-cycle PCR with the universal primers M1SS and BC2_uni_R. The original methods were these. Normalization of each sample was performed by random selection of 1 million high-quality reads, each carrying a distinct molecular identifier. Reads with shared molecular identifiers were discarded instead of being binned into consensus sequences. CDR3 identification, clonotype clustering and error correction used MiTCR with a Q25 quality threshold and the strictest error-elimination algorithm. Lower-bound total TCR beta diversity was estimated with a nonparametric unseen species model using Euler transformation. In TCRdb, the public reads were trimmed at Q25 with fastp and aligned with MiXCR, with productive beta chains retained. Each CDR3 protein appears once, grouped with its most common genes and DNA. The V and J calls, along with clone size, are taken from TCRdb and not from the paper's own processing. The sample profile shows 1,500,000 or so distinct CDR3 sequences; roughly two fifths of them were found once. Jointly, the top ten make up just over 4% of the sample.

Systemically healthy Caucasian individuals from Russia, some 36 in total and aged roughly 6 to 95 years, were included as donors. Ten milliliters of peripheral blood were drawn from each donor into EDTA-treated Vacutainer tubes. PBMCs were isolated by Ficoll-Paque density-gradient centrifugation, with at least 7 million obtained per sample. Trizol reagent was used to extract total RNA from the PBMCs, yielding at least 6 micrograms per sample. For every donor, an aliquot of PBMCs went through flow cytometry to measure the percentages of naive CD45RAhigh/CD27high T cells. Unmatched junction bases come to 10, with V trimmed by 2 bases and J by 6 bases. The CDR3 goes from the cysteine to the phenylalanine over 15 residues. Only the CDR3 portion is preserved as DNA: 45 bases, with reading frame beginning at the first base. According to the germline V gene (reference sequence), CDR1 reads DFQATT and CDR2 reads SNEGSKA.

This clonotype was sampled from a young woman in good health. This receptor chain uses TRBV20-1 and TRBJ1-5; TRBD1 lines up with 7 middle nucleotides. Sample: blood. The CDR3 protein: CSARPGDSGGQPQHF. Here is the DNA: TGCAGTGCTAGACCCGGAGACTCAGGGGGTCAGCCCCAGCATTTT.